This T cell receptor beta chain was identified during a study of T cell responses to AZD1222 COVID-19 vaccine. Study context: Pooling of second doses given at about 4 or about 12 weeks was done.

Libraries were prepared by immunoSEQ multiplex PCR; TCRdb keeps only in-frame clonotypes and omits some of them. This sample yields 55,000 to 85,000 clones, of which 80% to 85% are seen a single time; roughly 9.8% belongs to the top ten. Findings and limits, study-wide: Most donors were white British and more were female, and clonal diversity was possibly underestimated. Repertoire sampling occurred only after the peak T cell response. Baseline testing showed seropositivity in only a handful of AZD1222 recipients.

This CDR3 region has 14 residues. V dropped 0 bases and J dropped 9 bases, with 12 bases sitting between them. Looked up from germline, CDR1 is KGHSH and CDR2 is LQKENI. Concerning this clone: Its matching antigen is unknown.

Sequencing was performed on peripheral blood, taken on day 0 of AZD1222 vaccination. The V and J genes are TRBV18 and TRBJ2-1; D tentatively fits TRBD1 or TRBD2 (5 bases each). The origin of this receptor is an adult in good health. The CDR3 reads CASSPPIGTVEQFF. CDR3 sequence (DNA): TGTGCCAGCTCACCACCGATAGGGACGGTTGAGCAGTTCTTC.